These 32 T cell receptor beta chains were sequenced from one sample in a study of T cell responses to AZD1222 COVID-19 vaccine. Method: immunoSEQ multiplex PCR; TCRdb's copy keeps in-frame clones and lacks some. The table includes about 97,000 clones, 70% to 90% detected once. The sequenced sample was peripheral blood, obtained on day 0 of AZD1222 vaccination. The source is an adult in good health.

V gene TRBV30 combines with J gene TRBJ1-5; perhaps TRBD1 as D (5 bases). From germline, CDR1 is GTSNPN and CDR2 SVGIG (reference sequence). The V gene lost 3 bases and the J gene lost 2 bases, with 5 bases spanning the gap. This CDR3 region has 12 residues. Here the CDR3 reads CAWRQGNQPQHF. The CDR3 DNA reads TGTGCCTGGAGACAGGGCAATCAGCCCCAGCATTTT.

Judged by abundance, this clone is medium-sized. V is TRBV5-8 and J is TRBJ1-1, with no clear D. The CDR3 consists of 15 residues. Per germline, CDR1 SGHTS and CDR2 YDEGEE. The V and J ends lost 2 bases and 0 bases respectively, with 11 bases between them. CDR3: CASSLLWELNTEAFF. CDR3 sequence (DNA): TGTGCCAGCAGCTTACTATGGGAATTGAACACTGAAGCTTTCTTT.

V usage is TRBV4-1 and J usage is TRBJ2-7; possibly TRBD1 for D (6 bases). Per the germline V gene, CDR1 is MGHRA and CDR2 is YSYEKL. The CDR3 loop spans 14 amino acids. V was trimmed by 2 bases and J by 4 bases, leaving 12 bases between them. CDR3: CASSQTPTGYEQYF. DNA for the CDR3: TGCGCCAGCAGCCAAACTCCGACAGGTTACGAGCAGTACTTC.

The J gene is TRBJ2-6, the V gene TRBV2; no reliable D call. Trimming cost V 10 bases and J 0 bases, with 19 bases left between them. The CDR3 contains 17 residues. Germline lookup yields CDR1 SNHLY and CDR2 FYNNEI. CDR3 DNA: TGTGCCACACGGCGCAAGGGTCCCAGCTCTGGGGCCAACGTCCTGACTTTC. Its translation: CATRRKGPSSGANVLTF.

The chain carries TRBV6-2 or TRBV6-3 and TRBJ2-3, with 10 positions matching TRBD2. Germline values: CDR1 MNHEY, CDR2 SVGEGT. This CDR3 region has 15 residues. V shed 7 bases and J 6 bases; nucleotides not matched to a gene: 10. The CDR3 protein is CASTPTGTSVDTQYF. CDR3 coding DNA: TGTGCCAGCACCCCAACCGGGACTAGCGTCGATACGCAGTATTTT.

This chain joins TRBV6-1 and TRBJ1-5; unclear D gene. The V end lost 6 bases, the J end lost 0 bases, and 12 bases lay between the germline ends. The V gene's germline CDR1 is MNHNS and CDR2 SASEGT. This CDR3 is 15 amino acids long. As DNA, the CDR3 is TGTGCCAGCAGGCGTTGGAGGGCTAGCAATCAGCCCCAGCATTTT. As protein: CASRRWRASNQPQHF.

This clone has only a few counts. The chain joins TRBV11-3 to TRBJ2-7; D remains ambiguous. Trimming removed 1 base from V and 3 bases from J, with 4 bases in between. The CDR3 has 12 amino acids. Looked up from germline, CDR1 is SGHNT and CDR2 is YENEEA. The CDR3 protein is CASSLGIYEQYF. CDR3 sequence (DNA): TGTGCCAGCAGCTTAGGAATCTACGAGCAGTACTTC.

This clone has just one count. The chain is built from TRBV28 and TRBJ2-6; D remains unclear. The CDR3 loop spans 14 amino acids. V gave up 5 bases and J gave up 4 bases, with 9 bases separating them. Germline CDR1 MDHEN, CDR2 SYDVKM. The CDR3 sequence is CASSLSAGANVLTF. The CDR3 DNA reads as TGTGCCAGCAGTCTATCCGCGGGGGCCAACGTCCTGACTTTC.

The chain recombines TRBV7-2 with TRBJ1-2, with D tentatively TRBD1 (6 bases). Germline-derived CDR1 and CDR2 are SGHTA and FQGNSA. V lost 2 bases to trimming and J lost 2 bases, with 6 bases between them. There are 13 residues in the CDR3. CDR3 sequence reads: CASSLQGNYGYTF. The CDR3 DNA reads as TGTGCCAGCAGCTTACAGGGGAACTATGGCTACACCTTC.

This clone was picked up a small number of times. The chain couples TRBV11-3 to TRBJ1-2; TRBD1 matches 10 bases. Losses at the gene ends were 5 bases for V and 7 bases for J; bases not matched to a gene: 16. The CDR3 spans 17 residues. Germline loops: CDR1 SGHNT, CDR2 YENEEA. The CDR3 here is CASSPGSLGQGIVGYTF. The CDR3 coding sequence is TGTGCCAGCAGCCCCGGGTCCCTGGGACAGGGGATCGTTGGCTACACCTTC.

CDR3 amino acids: CASSPAGRLMNTEAFF. CDR3 nucleotide sequence: TGTGCCAGCTCACCAGCGGGACGCCTCATGAACACTGAAGCTTTCTTT. The chain is built from TRBV18 and TRBJ1-1; a weak D match, TRBD1 (5 bases). Germline CDR1 reads KGHSH; CDR2 reads LQKENI. The CDR3 totals 16 residues. V was shortened by 2 bases and J by 0 bases, with 13 bases between the two germline ends.

The chain recombines TRBV30 with TRBJ1-4; D ambiguous. The CDR3 consists of 13 residues. The germline V gene encodes CDR1 GTSNPN and CDR2 SVGIG (reference sequence). V was clipped by 1 base and J by 1 base, with 4 bases between them. As DNA, the CDR3 is TGTGCCTGGAGTGACTTAACTAATGAAAAACTGTTTTTT. Translated: CAWSDLTNEKLFF.

V usage is TRBV3-1 (or the pseudogene TRBV3-2) and J usage is TRBJ2-7, with D perhaps TRBD2 (6 bases). The germline gives CDR1 LGHDT, CDR2 YNNKEL (reference sequence). The V end lost 8 bases, the J end lost 0 bases, and 11 bases lay between the germline ends. CDR3 size: 13 residues. CDR3 sequence: CASPGGSSYEQYF. CDR3 DNA: TGTGCCAGCCCCGGGGGTAGCTCCTACGAGCAGTACTTC.

This rearrangement joins TRBV2 to TRBJ2-2; D remains ambiguous. Germline V gives CDR1 SNHLY, CDR2 FYNNEI. This CDR3 contains 16 residues. V dropped 0 bases and J dropped 4 bases, with 12 bases sitting between them. CDR3 residues: CASSEAVRRSTGELFF. The CDR3 DNA reads TGTGCCAGCAGTGAAGCCGTTAGGAGAAGCACCGGGGAGCTGTTTTTT.

This clone was seen just once. This chain uses TRBV6-5 with TRBJ2-6; weak D call: TRBD1 (5 bases). The CDR3 sequence is 16 residues long. V lost 0 bases and J lost 3, with 9 bases in between. CDR1 and CDR2 (germline): MNHEY, SVGAGI. The CDR3 protein is CASSYSQGIGANVLTF. CDR3 coding DNA: TGTGCCAGCAGTTACTCGCAGGGTATTGGGGCCAACGTCCTGACTTTC.

The chain carries TRBV19 and TRBJ1-5; D is undetermined. The CDR3 extends over 13 amino acids. The germline V gene has CDR1 LNHDA and CDR2 SQIVND (reference sequence). Trimming removed 5 bases at V and 3 bases at J, with 8 bases between. The CDR3 sequence is CASSPLINQPQHF. The CDR3 DNA sequence: TGTGCCAGTAGTCCCCTGATCAATCAGCCCCAGCATTTT.

This chain's CDR3 is CASSYTQGGAEKLFF. CDR3 nucleotide sequence: TGTGCCAGCAGTTACACACAGGGGGGAGCGGAAAAACTGTTTTTT. The genes are TRBV6-5 and TRBJ1-4; 8 bases match TRBD1. V lost 2 bases, J lost 8 bases, and 7 bases stayed unmatched. In germline, CDR1 is MNHEY, CDR2 SVGAGI. The CDR3 covers 15 residues.

The chain combines TRBV19 with TRBJ1-6; possible D gene TRBD1, 5 bases. Germline loops: CDR1 LNHDA, CDR2 SQIVND (reference sequence). V was cut by 6 bases and J by 8 bases, with 14 bases left in between. CDR3 size: 14 residues. CDR3 sequence: CASSTSGQYSPLHF. The CDR3 bases are TGTGCCAGTAGCACCTCAGGGCAATATTCACCCCTCCACTTT.

The chain has TRBV11-3 and TRBJ2-3; D is unclear. V was trimmed by 1 base and J by 5 bases, leaving 4 bases between them. Germline-derived CDR1 and CDR2 are SGHNT and YENEEA. The CDR3 is made up of 12 amino acids. In DNA, the CDR3 is TGTGCCAGCAGCTTAGGCCGAGATACGCAGTATTTT. It yields the protein CASSLGRDTQYF.

The chain carries TRBV2 and TRBJ1-1, with 8 bases that match TRBD1. Looked up from germline, CDR1 is SNHLY and CDR2 is FYNNEI. The CDR3 totals 12 residues. J lost 5 bases, V lost 8 bases, and 4 bases had no gene match. Here the CDR3 DNA reads TGTGCCAGCTGCAGGGGGCGGACTGAAGCTTTCTTT. Translated, it gives CASCRGRTEAFF.

In DNA, the CDR3 is TGTGCCAGCAGCCAATTTGGGAACACCGGGGAGCTGTTTTTT. Amino acid sequence: CASSQFGNTGELFF. This chain joins TRBV6-2 or TRBV6-3 and TRBJ2-2; D unresolved. This CDR3 comprises 14 residues. Trimming shortened V by 6 bases and J by 1 base, and 9 bases separated the two germline ends. In germline, CDR1 is MNHEY, CDR2 SVGEGT.

The gene calls are TRBV6-5 and TRBJ2-2, with 7 bases aligning to TRBD1. J was trimmed by 1 base and V by 7 bases; bases with no gene match: 3. CDR3 length: 14 amino acids. CDR1 and CDR2 (germline): MNHEY, SVGAGI. The CDR3 DNA reads TGTGCCAGCAACCGACAGGGGAACACCGGGGAGCTGTTTTTT. Encoded protein: CASNRQGNTGELFF.

The V and J genes are TRBV7-2 and TRBJ1-5; TRBD1 is a possible D gene (6 bases). Trimming shortened V by 5 bases and J by 4 bases, and 12 bases separated the two germline ends. This CDR3 contains 14 residues. The germline CDR1 and CDR2 sequences are SGHTA and FQGNSA. CDR3 region: CASSIPQGNQPQHF. The CDR3 DNA reads as TGTGCCAGCAGCATTCCCCAGGGGAATCAGCCCCAGCATTTT.

This sequence joins TRBV30 and TRBJ2-7; D is unclear. This CDR3 is 12 amino acids long. Deletions cut 3 bases from V and 5 bases from J, with 11 bases between. Germline CDR1 reads GTSNPN; CDR2 reads SVGIG (reference sequence). As DNA, the CDR3 is TGTGCCTGGAGAAGAGGACGGGACGAGCAGTACTTC. It encodes CAWRRGRDEQYF.

The chain recombines TRBV5-1 with TRBJ2-1; 10 nucleotides match TRBD2. The CDR3 is made up of 16 amino acids. J lost 3 bases, V lost 2 bases, and 5 bases had no gene match. Germline CDR1 and CDR2: SGHRS and YFSETQ. Here the CDR3 reads CASSLGASGGYNEQFF. DNA for the CDR3: TGCGCCAGCAGCTTAGGGGCTAGCGGGGGCTACAATGAGCAGTTCTTC.

This clone was seen more than once but under ten times. The chain carries TRBV7-6 and TRBJ1-4; no definite D call. CDR3 length equals 16 residues. The germline CDR1 and CDR2 sequences are SGHVS and FNYEAQ. Trimming shortened V by 3 bases and J by 0 bases, and 11 bases separated the two germline ends. CDR3 protein: CASSFRAGSTNEKLFF. CDR3 in DNA: TGTGCCAGCAGCTTCAGAGCAGGATCAACTAATGAAAAACTGTTTTTT.

This chain links TRBV7-2 with TRBJ2-1, with D unresolved. The ends were cut back, 5 bases at V and 10 bases at J, with 9 bases in the middle. The CDR3 is 11 residues long. Germline V gene sequence: CDR1 SGHTA, CDR2 FQGNSA. In DNA form, the CDR3 reads TGTGCCAGCAGCCGGATCCGGGAGCAGTTCTTC. Encoded protein: CASSRIREQFF.

This clone was found once. The V and J genes are TRBV24-1 and TRBJ1-5, with TRBD1 as a possible D gene (6 bases). From germline, CDR1 is KGHDR and CDR2 SFDVKD. Deletions cut 3 bases from V and 0 bases from J, with 11 bases between. The CDR3 is 16 residues long. The CDR3 protein is CATSDPDRSSNQPQHF. Written as DNA, the CDR3 is TGTGCCACCAGTGATCCCGACAGGAGTAGCAATCAGCCCCAGCATTTT.

The chain employs TRBV6-5 and TRBJ1-1; D perhaps matches TRBD1 (6 bases). Germline lookup yields CDR1 MNHEY and CDR2 SVGAGI. The CDR3 sequence is 13 residues long. Trimming cost V 6 bases and J 5 bases, with 13 bases left between them. DNA for the CDR3: TGTGCCAGCAGAAAACAGGGAAGGACTGAAGCTTTCTTT. Its protein is CASRKQGRTEAFF.

This clone was detected once. CDR3 in DNA: TGTGCCAGCAGCGCCCAGGCAAGGCGAGACTCACCCCTCCACTTT. Translated: CASSAQARRDSPLHF. The rearrangement uses TRBV9 and TRBJ1-6; D is unclear. Germline lookup yields CDR1 SGDLS and CDR2 YYNGEE. V was pared by 3 bases and J by 10 bases, with 17 bases between. The CDR3 covers 15 residues. Full variable domain (rest looked up from reference TRBV9 and TRBJ1-6): DSGVTQTPKHLITATGQRVTLRCSPRSGDLSVYWYQQSLDQGLQFLIQYYNGEERAKGNILERFSAQQFPDLHSELNLSSLELGDSALYFCASSAQARRDSPLHFGNGTRLTVT.

This clone has only a few counts. The V call is TRBV5-8, the J call TRBJ2-7, with 7 bases lining up with TRBD1. The germline gives CDR1 SGHTS, CDR2 YDEGEE. The CDR3 contains 15 residues. J gave up 0 bases and V 5 bases, and 8 bases lay outside the gene matches. The CDR3 region has the DNA TGTGCCAGCAGAGCGACAGGGCACAGCTCCTACGAGCAGTACTTC. The encoded protein is CASRATGHSSYEQYF.

The CDR3 reads CASSPLGRGADNEQFF. The DNA of the CDR3 is TGTGCCAGCAGCCCGTTGGGGCGGGGGGCAGACAATGAGCAGTTCTTC. The V call is TRBV4-2, the J call TRBJ2-1; 8 bases are shared with TRBD2. The J segment lost 5 bases and the V segment lost 4 bases, leaving 10 bases of the junction unmatched. The CDR3 loop spans 16 amino acids. Per germline, CDR1 LGHNA and CDR2 YNFKEQ.